This TCR beta chain was identified during a study of blood T cell repertoires in COVID-19. Study overall: COVID-19 samples collected from the United States, Italy and Spain covered acute and convalescent phases. T cells, B-cell-depleted T cells, or PBMCs provided the cDNA or gDNA that served as material.

This clone was observed a handful of times. In the study's own analysis: Amplification with reference gene primers provided the estimates of nucleated cell counts. Here immunoSEQ multiplex PCR was the method, and the copy in TCRdb shows in-frame clones only, minus some. Clone size and the V and J calls come from that table; the DNA yielded D and trimming. The table includes 29,000 or so clones, 92% detected once. Germline CDR1 reads LNHNV; CDR2 reads YYDKDF (reference sequence). The CDR3 has 18 residues. Trimming cost V 5 bases and J 2 bases; bases outside gene matches: 13. The sequenced sample was peripheral blood. This chain links TRBV15 with TRBJ1-5; 9 bases are a match to TRBD1. This receptor was obtained from a man aged 50 or older with active COVID-19. The CDR3 bases are TGTGCCACCAGCTTAGGACAGGGGACCAATAGGGGCAATCAGCCCCAGCATTTT. Translating gives CATSLGQGTNRGNQPQHF.